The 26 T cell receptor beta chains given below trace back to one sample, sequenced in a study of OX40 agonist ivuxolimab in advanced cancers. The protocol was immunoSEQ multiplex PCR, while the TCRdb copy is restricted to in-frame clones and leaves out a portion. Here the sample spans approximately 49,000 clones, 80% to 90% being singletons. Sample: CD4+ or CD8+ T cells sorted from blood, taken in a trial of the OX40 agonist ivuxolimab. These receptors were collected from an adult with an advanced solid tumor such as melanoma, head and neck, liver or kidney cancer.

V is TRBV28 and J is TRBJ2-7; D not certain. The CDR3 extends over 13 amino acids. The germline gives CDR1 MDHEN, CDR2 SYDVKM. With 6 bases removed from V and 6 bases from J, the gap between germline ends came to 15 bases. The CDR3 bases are TGTGCCAGCAGCACCCACACCGTGAGCGAGCAGTACTTC. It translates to CASSTHTVSEQYF.

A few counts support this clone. This CDR3 is CASSQGTGADTQYF. CDR3 sequence (DNA): TGCGCCAGCAGCCAAGGGACAGGGGCAGATACGCAGTATTTT. J is TRBJ2-3 and V is TRBV4-1; 9 positions match TRBD1. This CDR3 spans 14 amino acids. The germline gives CDR1 MGHRA, CDR2 YSYEKL. The V segment lost 1 base and the J segment 4 bases; nucleotides outside the gene matches: 0.

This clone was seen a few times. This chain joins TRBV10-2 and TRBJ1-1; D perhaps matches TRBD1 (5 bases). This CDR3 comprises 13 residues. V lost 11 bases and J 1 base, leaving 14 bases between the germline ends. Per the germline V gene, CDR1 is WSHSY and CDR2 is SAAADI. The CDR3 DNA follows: TGCGCCTCCGGGGCAGGGCGGAACACTGAAGCTTTCTTT. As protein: CASGAGRNTEAFF.

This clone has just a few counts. CDR3 in DNA: TGTGCCTGGAGTGTCCAGAAGAACACTGAAGCTTTCTTT. This translates into CAWSVQKNTEAFF. The chain uses TRBV30 and TRBJ1-1; D is uncertain. Trimming left V 0 bases short and J 1 base short, with 6 bases between. The CDR3 has 13 amino acids. Per germline, CDR1 GTSNPN and CDR2 SVGIG (reference sequence).

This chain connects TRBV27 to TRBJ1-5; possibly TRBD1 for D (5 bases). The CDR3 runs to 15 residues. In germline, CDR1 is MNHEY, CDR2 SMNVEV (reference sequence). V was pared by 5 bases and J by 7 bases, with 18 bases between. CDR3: CASSPQGPGDQPQHF. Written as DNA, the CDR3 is TGTGCCAGCAGTCCCCAGGGCCCGGGGGACCAGCCCCAGCATTTT.

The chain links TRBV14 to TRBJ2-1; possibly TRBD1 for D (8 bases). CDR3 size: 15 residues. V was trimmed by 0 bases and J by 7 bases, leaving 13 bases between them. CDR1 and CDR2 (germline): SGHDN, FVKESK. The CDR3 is CASSQEQGGMNEQFF. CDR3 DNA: TGTGCCAGCAGCCAAGAACAGGGGGGGATGAATGAGCAGTTCTTC. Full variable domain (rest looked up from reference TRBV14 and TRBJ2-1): EAGVTQFPSHSVIEKGQTVTLRCDPISGHDNLYWYRRVMGKEIKFLLHFVKESKQDESGMPNNRFLAERTGGTYSTLKVQPAELEDSGVYFCASSQEQGGMNEQFFGPGTRLTVL.

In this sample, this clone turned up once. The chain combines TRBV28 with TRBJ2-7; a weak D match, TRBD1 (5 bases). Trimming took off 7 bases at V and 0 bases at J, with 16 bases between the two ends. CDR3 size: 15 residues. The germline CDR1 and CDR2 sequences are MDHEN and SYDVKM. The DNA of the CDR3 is TGTGCCAGCAAAACCCGGCAGGGTAGCTCCTACGAGCAGTACTTC. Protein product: CASKTRQGSSYEQYF.

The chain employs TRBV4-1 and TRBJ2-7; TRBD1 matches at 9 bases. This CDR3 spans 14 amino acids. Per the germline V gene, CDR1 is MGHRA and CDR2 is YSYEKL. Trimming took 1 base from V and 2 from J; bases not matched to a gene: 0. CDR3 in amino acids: CASSQGQGAYEQYF. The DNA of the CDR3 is TGCGCCAGCAGCCAAGGACAGGGGGCCTACGAGCAGTACTTC.

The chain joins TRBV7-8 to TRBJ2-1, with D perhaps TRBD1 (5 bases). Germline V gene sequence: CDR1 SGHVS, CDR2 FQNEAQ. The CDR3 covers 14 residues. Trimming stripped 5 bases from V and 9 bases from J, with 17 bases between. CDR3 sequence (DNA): TGTGCCAGCAGCCCCCGGCAGGGTGTTGGTGAGCAGTTCTTC. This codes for CASSPRQGVGEQFF.

CDR3 nucleotides: TGCGCCAGCAGCTTGCAAGGAAACACCATATATTTT. Protein product: CASSLQGNTIYF. The chain has TRBV5-1 and TRBJ1-3; D remains ambiguous. The CDR3 runs to 12 residues. In germline, CDR1 is SGHRS, CDR2 YFSETQ. The V end was cut by 1 base, the J end by 4 bases, with 3 bases between.

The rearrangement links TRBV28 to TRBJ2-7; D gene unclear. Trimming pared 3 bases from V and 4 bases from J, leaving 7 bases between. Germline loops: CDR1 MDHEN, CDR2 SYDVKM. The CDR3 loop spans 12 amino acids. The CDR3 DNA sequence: TGTGCCAGCAGTTTTCGTCGATACGAGCAGTACTTC. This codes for CASSFRRYEQYF.

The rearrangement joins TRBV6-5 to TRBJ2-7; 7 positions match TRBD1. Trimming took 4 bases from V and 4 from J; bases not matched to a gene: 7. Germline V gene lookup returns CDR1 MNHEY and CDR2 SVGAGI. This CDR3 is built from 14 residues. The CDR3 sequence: CASSFGTGEYEQYF. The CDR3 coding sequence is TGTGCCAGCAGTTTCGGTACAGGGGAGTACGAGCAGTACTTC.

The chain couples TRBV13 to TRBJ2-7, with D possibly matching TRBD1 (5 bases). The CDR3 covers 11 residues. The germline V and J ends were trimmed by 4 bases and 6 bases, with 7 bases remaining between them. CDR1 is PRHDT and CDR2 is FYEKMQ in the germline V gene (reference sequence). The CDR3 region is CASSSGIEQYF. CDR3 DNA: TGTGCCAGCAGCTCAGGGATCGAGCAGTACTTC.

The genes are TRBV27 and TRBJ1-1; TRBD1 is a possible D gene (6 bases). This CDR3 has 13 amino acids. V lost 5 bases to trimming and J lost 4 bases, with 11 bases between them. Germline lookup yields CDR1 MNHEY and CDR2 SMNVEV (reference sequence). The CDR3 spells CASSPEGGTEAFF. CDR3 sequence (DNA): TGTGCCAGCAGTCCGGAGGGGGGCACTGAAGCTTTCTTT.

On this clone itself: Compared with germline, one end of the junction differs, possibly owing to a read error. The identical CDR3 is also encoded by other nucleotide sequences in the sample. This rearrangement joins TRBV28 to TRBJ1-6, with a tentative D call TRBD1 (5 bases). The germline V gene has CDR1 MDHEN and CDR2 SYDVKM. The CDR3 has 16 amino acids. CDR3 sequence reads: CASSSVTWGMVSPLHF. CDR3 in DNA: TGTGCCAGCAGTTCCGTTACCTGGGGGATGGTCTCACCTCTCCACTTT. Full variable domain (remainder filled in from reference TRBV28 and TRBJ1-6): DVKVTQSSRYLVKRTGEKVFLECVQDMDHENMFWYRQDPGLGLRLIYFSYDVKMKEKGDIPEGYSVSREKKERFSLILESASTNQTSMYLCASSSVTWGMVSPLHFGNGTRLTVT.

The CDR3 DNA reads as TGTGCCCTGCTATACGACGAGGGACACAGTAACACCGGGGAGCTGTTTTTT. Its translation: CALLYDEGHSNTGELFF. The genes are TRBV2 and TRBJ2-2; D is possibly TRBD1 (6 bases). CDR1 is SNHLY and CDR2 is FYNNEI in the germline V gene. The CDR3 covers 17 residues. Trimming removed 11 bases at V and 2 bases at J, with 24 bases between.

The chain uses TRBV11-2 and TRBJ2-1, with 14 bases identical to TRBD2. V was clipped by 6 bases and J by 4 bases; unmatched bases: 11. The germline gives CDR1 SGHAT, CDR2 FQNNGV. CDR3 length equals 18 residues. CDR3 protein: CASSPTTGLAGDYNEQFF. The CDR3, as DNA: TGTGCCAGCAGTCCAACGACGGGACTAGCGGGAGATTACAATGAGCAGTTCTTC.

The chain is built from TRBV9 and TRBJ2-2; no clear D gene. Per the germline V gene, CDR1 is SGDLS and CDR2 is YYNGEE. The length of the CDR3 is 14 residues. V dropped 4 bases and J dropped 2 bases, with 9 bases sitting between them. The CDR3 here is CASSLDGNTGELFF. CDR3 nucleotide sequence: TGTGCCAGCAGCCTGGACGGAAACACCGGGGAGCTGTTTTTT.

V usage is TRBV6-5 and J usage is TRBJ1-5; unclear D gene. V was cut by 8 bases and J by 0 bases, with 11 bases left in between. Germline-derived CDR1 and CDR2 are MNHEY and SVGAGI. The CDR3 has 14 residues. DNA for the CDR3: TGTGCCAGCGCCCCTGGGAATAGCAATCAGCCCCAGCATTTT. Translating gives CASAPGNSNQPQHF.

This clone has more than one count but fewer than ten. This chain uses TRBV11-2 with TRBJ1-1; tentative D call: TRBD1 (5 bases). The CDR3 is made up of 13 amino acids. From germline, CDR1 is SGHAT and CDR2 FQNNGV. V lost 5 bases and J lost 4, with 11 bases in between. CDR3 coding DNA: TGTGCCAGCAGCCGATACAGGAGCACTGAAGCTTTCTTT. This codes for CASSRYRSTEAFF.

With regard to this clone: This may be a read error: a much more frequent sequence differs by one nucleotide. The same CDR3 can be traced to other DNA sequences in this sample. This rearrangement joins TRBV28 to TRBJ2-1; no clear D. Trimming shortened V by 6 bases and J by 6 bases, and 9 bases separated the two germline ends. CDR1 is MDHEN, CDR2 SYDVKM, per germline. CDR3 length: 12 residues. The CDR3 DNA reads TGTGCCAGCAGCTTCTGGGGCAATGAGCAGTTCTTC. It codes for CASSFWGNEQFF.

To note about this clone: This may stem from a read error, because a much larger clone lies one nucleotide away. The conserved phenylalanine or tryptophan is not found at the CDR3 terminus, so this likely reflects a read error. The DNA of the CDR3 is TGTGCCAGCAGCCGCGTTGCCGGGACATTGAACACTGAAGCTTTCCTT. Its translation is CASSRVAGTLNTEAFL. The chain is built from TRBV7-2 and TRBJ1-1; possibly TRBD1 for D (6 bases). From germline, CDR1 is SGHTA and CDR2 FQGNSA. The ends were cut back, 5 bases at V and 0 bases at J, with 16 bases in the middle. This CDR3 is built from 16 residues.

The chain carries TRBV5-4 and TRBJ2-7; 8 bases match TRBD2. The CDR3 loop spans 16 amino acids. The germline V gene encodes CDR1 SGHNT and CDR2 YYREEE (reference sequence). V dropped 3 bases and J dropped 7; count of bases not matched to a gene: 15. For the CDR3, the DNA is TGTGCCAGCAGCTACTTTTCGGGAGGGCCACAGAGGGAGCAGTACTTC. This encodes CASSYFSGGPQREQYF.

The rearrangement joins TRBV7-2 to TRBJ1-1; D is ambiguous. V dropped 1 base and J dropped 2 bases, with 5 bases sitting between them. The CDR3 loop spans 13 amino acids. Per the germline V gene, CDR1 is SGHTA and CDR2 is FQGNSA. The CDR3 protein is CASSLVDNTEAFF. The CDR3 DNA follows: TGTGCCAGCAGCTTAGTCGATAACACTGAAGCTTTCTTT.

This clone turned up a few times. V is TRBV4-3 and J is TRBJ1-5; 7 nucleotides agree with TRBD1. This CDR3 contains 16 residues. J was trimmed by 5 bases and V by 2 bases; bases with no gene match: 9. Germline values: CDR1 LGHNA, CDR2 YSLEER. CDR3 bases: TGCGCCAGCAGCCAATCAGTAGGACAGGAGTATCAGCCCCAGCATTTT. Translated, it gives CASSQSVGQEYQPQHF.

CDR3 in amino acids: CASSFGTVNTEAFF. CDR3 nucleotides: TGTGCCAGCAGCTTTGGGACGGTGAACACTGAAGCTTTCTTT. V and J are TRBV5-8 and TRBJ1-1, with D perhaps matching TRBD1 (5 bases). The CDR3 length is 14 residues. Trimming left V 2 bases short and J 0 bases short, with 8 bases between. Germline CDR1 reads SGHTS; CDR2 reads YDEGEE.